The T cell receptor (beta chain) described here comes from a study of blood T cell repertoires in COVID-19. Study-wide context: Samples of COVID-19 (acute and convalescent) were obtained from the United States, Italy and Spain.

Trimming took off 0 bases at V and 6 bases at J, with 7 bases between the two ends. Germline-derived CDR1 and CDR2 are MNHEY and SVGAGI. The CDR3 is made up of 13 amino acids. Sequencing was performed with immunoSEQ multiplex PCR; in TCRdb, only in-frame clones are kept and a portion is missing. The sample records fewer than 250,000 clones, around four fifths being singletons. The Seattle patients joined while their infection was active and were tracked longitudinally afterward. The source is a man aged 60-69 years with COVID-19, enrolled during active disease. The sequencing input was peripheral blood. The rearrangement joins TRBV6-5 to TRBJ2-3; D remains unclear. CDR3 sequence (DNA): TGTGCCAGCAGTTACTCGAGGTGGGATACGCAGTATTTT. It encodes CASSYSRWDTQYF.